This section outlines one T cell receptor beta chain sequence together with its context. Germline V lookup: CDR1 SGHTA, CDR2 FQGNSA. CDR3 length: 15 residues. V lost 5 bases and J lost 3; bases outside the gene matches: 4. The data originate from a study of blood T cell repertoires in COVID-19. Study background: COVID-19 samples collected from the United States, Italy and Spain covered acute and convalescent phases. The cDNA or gDNA used as material had been derived from T cells, B-cell-depleted T cells, or PBMCs.

Original handling: Researchers report that nucleated cell counts were estimated from reference gene primer amplification. The table came from immunoSEQ multiplex PCR; TCRdb's copy has only in-frame clones and leaves some out. From that table come the V and J calls and clone size; the DNA was used to work out D and trimming. This sample has 60,000 to 85,000 clones, with about 84% found just once. Material: peripheral blood. This chain joins TRBV7-2 and TRBJ2-1; 10 bases fit TRBD2. The source of this sequence is a human donor in a cohort sampled during active COVID-19. Here the CDR3 DNA reads TGTGCCAGCAGCACAAGGACTAGCGGCTACAATGAGCAGTTCTTC. Residues: CASSTRTSGYNEQFF. The full variable domain, its missing parts supplied by reference TRBV7-2 and TRBJ2-1, is GAGVSQSPSNKVTEKGKDVELRCDPISGHTALYWYRQSLGQGLEFLIYFQGNSAPDKSGLPSDRFSAERTGGSVSTLTIQRTQQEDSAVYLCASSTRTSGYNEQFFGPGTRLTVL.